This T cell receptor beta chain was captured in a study of glioma-infiltrating T cells (dated by TCRdb to 2015 to 2016). Turning to the overall study: Sequencing of TCR alpha- and beta-chain repertoires was performed on glioma tissue, on non-neoplastic brain tissue, and on matched peripheral blood mononuclear cells. To measure how far tissue and blood T-cell populations diverged, each tissue-infiltrating repertoire was compared against the peripheral blood repertoire of the same patient. The paired cohort comprised three low-grade glioma patients, eight or nine primary glioblastoma patients and three non-glioma patients contributing non-neoplastic brain tissue.

From the cysteine up to the phenylalanine, the CDR3 has a length of 15 residues. The only DNA kept is the CDR3, 45 bases in frame from the first base. The germline V gene yields LGHNT for CDR1 and FRNRAP for CDR2. The paper's findings and limits, for the study overall: VJ-independent divergence between tissue and blood was found to be below expectation in non-neoplastic patients but above expectation in all gliomas, particularly low-grade gliomas. Group comparisons were based on small numbers of patients: three non-neoplastic, three low-grade glioma and seven to nine glioblastoma patients. Very few CDR3 sequences were found to be shared between tissue and blood, and this scarcity was attributed to high CDR3 diversity and limited sampling.

Remarks on this clonotype: Its antigen is still unknown. Mismatch with germline at one junction end may stem from a read error.

TCR alpha and beta CDR3 regions were amplified with the iRepertoire nested amplicon-rescue multiplex PCR (arm-PCR) platform from RNA. The input for one-step reverse transcription and amplification was roughly 95-400 ng of tissue mRNA or PBMC total RNA. Following bead purification, Illumina adapters were added by a secondary multiplex PCR, and the libraries were gel-purified between 200 and 400 bp. Libraries carried internal 6-nucleotide barcodes used for demultiplexing. Sequencing of the libraries was done on an Illumina MiSeq using 2x220 or 2x250 nucleotide paired-end reads. As for how the authors treated the data: FLASH 1.2.11 was used to merge paired reads, and BWA-MEM then aligned the reads to the GRCh37 human genome before TRA and TRB reads were extracted. An IMGT-derived reference of cassette sequences and CDR3 motifs, with pseudogenes included, was used for V and J assignment. Reads were translated in three frames, and productive CDR3s were defined as those with a C...FGXG motif and no stop codons. Clonotypes were defined as unique combinations of V-J cassette pair and CDR3 amino acid sequence. Reads were filtered by Hamming distance, thresholded by each sample's sequence error rate in mapped regions. TCRdb redid the processing of the public reads, applying fastp at Q25 and MiXCR, and retained in-frame beta chains. Here each entry gathers all rows of one CDR3 protein and keeps the most common genes and DNA. TCRdb, not the original authors, processed these V and J calls. This sample comprises roughly 190,000 distinct CDR3 sequences, 32% of them detected only once. The top ten clones comprise around 21% of the sample.

Rearrangement joined TRBV12-5 to TRBJ1-2; TRBD1 matches 9 bases in the middle. This sequence originates from a human donor with low-grade glioma or glioblastoma, undergoing nonglioma brain surgery, or in good health (not recorded which). The sample consisted of glioma tissue, nonneoplastic brain tissue, or PBMCs (not recorded which). The CDR3 sequence is CDSGLLVQGAYGYTF. The DNA sequence reads TGTGATAGTGGTTTACTAGTACAGGGGGCCTATGGCTACACCTTC.